The 12 T cell receptor beta chains in this list originate from one sample, sequenced in a study of blood T cell repertoires in COVID-19. Only in-frame clones appear in the TCRdb table, and some are missing; sequencing was by immunoSEQ multiplex PCR. This table holds 200,000 to 300,000 clones, roughly 87% found once. The sample consisted of peripheral blood. These receptors all come from a human donor in a cohort sampled during active COVID-19.

V is TRBV30 and J is TRBJ2-7; 7 positions match TRBD1. The CDR3 spans 17 residues. The J segment lost 0 bases and the V segment lost 2 bases, leaving 13 bases of the junction unmatched. CDR1 and CDR2 from the germline V gene are GTSNPN and SVGIG (reference sequence). As DNA, the CDR3 is TGTGCCTGGAGTCCCTACCTGGGACAGTTAGGCTCCTACGAGCAGTACTTC. It is translated as CAWSPYLGQLGSYEQYF.

V usage is TRBV6-6 and J usage is TRBJ1-1, with D perhaps matching TRBD1 (6 bases). The V gene's germline CDR1 is MNHNY and CDR2 SVGAGI (reference sequence). V was pared by 0 bases and J by 6 bases, with 14 bases between. The CDR3 length is 15 residues. CDR3 nucleotide sequence: TGTGCCAGCAGTTACTCGGACAGCTTTATCCCTGAAGCTTTCTTT. This codes for CASSYSDSFIPEAFF.

This clone was seen more than once but under ten times. This sequence joins TRBV15 and TRBJ1-3, with D unclear. The V gene's germline CDR1 is LNHNV and CDR2 YYDKDF (reference sequence). This CDR3 is built from 16 residues. Trimming pared 0 bases from V and 0 bases from J, leaving 9 bases between. Here the CDR3 DNA reads TGTGCCACCAGCAGAGAGGCGGTCGCCTCTGGAAACACCATATATTTT. Its protein product is CATSREAVASGNTIYF.

The chain has TRBV5-8 and TRBJ1-2; possible D gene TRBD1, 5 bases. CDR1 is SGHTS and CDR2 is YDEGEE in the germline V gene. This CDR3 comprises 14 residues. The V and J ends lost 4 bases and 4 bases respectively, with 14 bases between them. The CDR3 region has the DNA TGTGCCAGCAGCCCGAGGGACTTCGGCTATGGCTACACCTTC. This gives the protein CASSPRDFGYGYTF.

The chain combines TRBV27 with TRBJ1-2; D might be TRBD1 (5 bases). Trimming shortened V by 4 bases and J by 8 bases, and 14 bases separated the two germline ends. Per germline, CDR1 MNHEY and CDR2 SMNVEV (reference sequence). The CDR3 consists of 13 residues. The CDR3 region has the DNA TGTGCCAGCAGTTCCCCGCAGGGCAGCGGCTACACCTTC. Residues: CASSSPQGSGYTF.

The chain recombines TRBV30 with TRBJ2-3; TRBD1 might be the D (5 bases). V shed 2 bases and J shed 0 bases, with 12 bases lying between them. Germline CDR1 reads GTSNPN; CDR2 reads SVGIG (reference sequence). The CDR3 covers 15 residues. Written as DNA, the CDR3 is TGTGCCTGGAGTATCGACAGCCTAAGCACAGATACGCAGTATTTT. Translated: CAWSIDSLSTDTQYF.

V gene TRBV25-1 combines with J gene TRBJ2-7; no firm D call. Per the germline V gene, CDR1 is MGHDK and CDR2 is SYGVNS. The CDR3 is 12 residues long. V shed 7 bases and J shed 6 bases, with 13 bases lying between them. The CDR3 reads CASMEYGSEQYF. In nucleotides, the CDR3 is TGTGCCAGCATGGAGTATGGCAGCGAGCAGTACTTC.

The gene calls are TRBV28 and TRBJ2-7; the match to TRBD1 covers 12 bases. V lost 5 bases and J lost 6; bases outside the gene matches: 8. The CDR3 covers 15 residues. Germline-derived CDR1 and CDR2 are MDHEN and SYDVKM. The CDR3 loop reads CASSQPGQGAGEQYF. Here the CDR3 DNA reads TGTGCCAGCAGTCAACCGGGACAGGGGGCGGGCGAGCAGTACTTC.

This clone was seen just once. The chain combines TRBV6-5 with TRBJ1-2; D possibly corresponds to TRBD1 (5 bases). V was shortened by 3 bases and J by 5 bases, with 16 bases between the two germline ends. Germline assignment: CDR1 MNHEY and CDR2 SVGAGI. The CDR3 contains 15 residues. CDR3 region: CASSYRRGGFYGYTF. The CDR3, as DNA: TGTGCCAGCAGTTATCGCCGGGGGGGATTTTATGGCTACACCTTC.

The chain joins TRBV19 to TRBJ2-7, with D perhaps matching TRBD2 (5 bases). Germline V gene data show CDR1 as LNHDA and CDR2 as SQIVND (reference sequence). This CDR3 has 15 amino acids. V was trimmed by 4 bases and J by 1 base, leaving 14 bases between them. CDR3 residues: CASSRTWTRSYEQYF. The CDR3 DNA reads TGTGCCAGTAGTAGAACCTGGACTCGTTCCTACGAGCAGTACTTC.

The chain employs TRBV2 and TRBJ2-3; TRBD2 aligns across 11 bases. The CDR3 loop spans 16 amino acids. The germline V gene encodes CDR1 SNHLY and CDR2 FYNNEI. The trim removed 5 bases at V and 1 base at J, leaving 5 bases unmatched. The CDR3: CASSSRLAGRTDTQYF. The CDR3 bases are TGTGCCAGCAGTTCCCGACTAGCGGGGCGCACAGATACGCAGTATTTT.

The chain is built from TRBV2 and TRBJ2-2, with TRBD1 identical over 8 bases. The junction had 14 bases not matched to a gene; V was cut back by 10 bases and J by 1 base. The CDR3 spans 17 residues. Germline values: CDR1 SNHLY, CDR2 FYNNEI. CDR3 nucleotide sequence: TGTGCCATCCCGGTGACAGGGGCCAAACTGAACACCGGGGAGCTGTTTTTT. Translation gives CAIPVTGAKLNTGELFF.